Below are 3 T cell receptor beta chains sequenced from a single sample in a study of identical twins. TCRdb re-analysed the 5' RACE reads in MiXCR, keeping a single row per CDR3 protein. Here the sample spans fewer than 500,000 distinct CDR3 sequences, 14% being singletons. The same data also went into a second study, on yellow fever vaccine responses in identical twins.

Sequences were obtained from CD4+ T cells sorted from blood. The receptor source for this set is a woman aged 18-29 years in good health.

This clonotype showed up many times. J is TRBJ2-5 and V is TRBV12-3 or TRBV12-4, with D unresolved. The CDR3 has 14 amino acids. V was trimmed by 3 bases and J by 4 bases, leaving 12 bases between them. The CDR3 reads CASSLTRSPETQYF. The CDR3 DNA reads as TGTGCCAGCAGTTTGACTCGAAGCCCAGAGACCCAGTACTTC.

V usage is TRBV11-2 and J usage is TRBJ2-3, with unresolved D. CDR1 is SGHAT and CDR2 is FQNNGV in the germline V gene. The CDR3 totals 13 residues. The ends were cut back, 5 bases at V and 3 bases at J, with 9 bases in the middle. CDR3 residues: CASSHPGTDTQYF. The CDR3 DNA follows: TGTGCCAGCAGCCACCCCGGGACAGATACGCAGTATTTT.

The V gene is TRBV7-9, the J gene TRBJ2-7; D perhaps matches TRBD1 (5 bases). Trimming stripped 5 bases from V and 2 bases from J, with 16 bases between. The CDR3 sequence is 15 residues long. The germline CDR1 and CDR2 sequences are SEHNR and FQNEAQ (reference sequence). The CDR3 sequence is CASSVLPDSTYEQYF. The CDR3 nucleotides read TGTGCCAGCAGCGTCCTCCCCGACAGTACCTACGAGCAGTACTTC.